The rows below give T cell receptor beta chains drawn from one sample of a study of shared clonotypes between healthy human individuals. Generated by immunoSEQ multiplex PCR, the TCRdb table keeps only in-frame clones and is missing some. Among approximately 500,000 clones, about 84% were seen once, and the ten largest hold roughly 13%. Sequencing was carried out using PBMCs. These receptors were obtained from a middle-aged woman in good health. Some clones in this sample may be carry-over from other donors' samples. CDR3s leave out the opening cysteine and the closing phenylalanine or tryptophan. Clone size is given for some rows only: seen once, a few or many times, or a class if the clone is expanded.

>TRBV28|TRBJ2-7|once
ASSRGGPYEQY
>TRBV15|TRBJ1-5|.
ATSRDRGGQPQH
>TRBV11-2|TRBJ2-1|.
ASRKDRAYNEQF
>TRBV28|TRBJ2-1|.
ASSPTGGPYNEQF
>TRBV4-3|TRBJ1-2|once
ASSQPGQAGGGYT
>TRBV15|TRBJ2-7|.
ATSRSRTGAEQY
>TRBV7-7|TRBJ2-1|few
ASSLDGSYNEQF
>TRBV5-1|TRBJ2-7|.
ASSMTSGTSYEQY
>TRBV7-2|TRBJ2-1|.
ASSWLAGGGYNEQF
>TRBV7-9|TRBJ2-1|.
ASRTTSGRADNEQF
>TRBV6-1|TRBJ1-1|.
ASSASISTEAF
>TRBV5-1|TRBJ2-1|.
ASSQEQGSNEQF
>TRBV5-1|TRBJ2-7|few
ASSLSGSGAGYEQY
>TRBV13|TRBJ2-7|few
ASSLVLAVTYEQY
>TRBV11-2|TRBJ1-2|few
ASSLDRQGALGGYT
>TRBV6-1|TRBJ1-4|.
ASSDGRTPNEKLF
>TRBV14|TRBJ2-7|.
ASSHPWDRGNEQY
>TRBV21-1|TRBJ2-3|.
ASSRDRGHPPTDTQY
>TRBV28|TRBJ2-2|.
ASSLSAGELF
>TRBV18|TRBJ2-5|once
ASSPPIRETQY
>TRBV5-1|TRBJ1-1|few
ASSLEGRTGGMNTEAF
>TRBV10-2|TRBJ2-3|.
ASSGRRTSTDTQY
>TRBV2|TRBJ2-6|.
ASSETAGGANVLT
>TRBV7-9|TRBJ2-1|many
ASSAFIAGPHNEQF
>TRBV12-5|TRBJ2-4|.
ASGLRLADPHGTPLAKNIQY
>TRBV9|TRBJ2-5|.
ASSEAGGGETQY
>TRBV6-1|TRBJ2-3|.
ASSNLAGAPDTQY
>TRBV7-9|TRBJ2-6|.
ASTSRDTSLEANVLT
>TRBV28|TRBJ1-1|once
ASSISGGLAEAF
>TRBV20-1|TRBJ1-2|.
SVQGNYGYT
>TRBV29-1|TRBJ2-5|.
SAGTSGIQETQY
>TRBV2|TRBJ2-7|.
ASSEAMGSYEQY
>TRBV28|TRBJ1-4|.
ASSLWGVVGLNEKLF
>TRBV7-2|TRBJ2-7|many
ASSRSGGTVSYEQY
>TRBV4-3|TRBJ1-4|.
ASSQGPNAEKLF
>TRBV7-9|TRBJ2-1|.
ASSLDSGIYNEQF
>TRBV9|TRBJ2-7|.
ASSVGALPGEEQY
>TRBV19|TRBJ1-1|.
ASSMGLYTEAF
>TRBV29-1|TRBJ2-1|.
SLSSYNEQF
>TRBV7-9|TRBJ2-7|.
ASSPLGGGGSYEQY
>TRBV7-9|TRBJ2-7|.
ASTPTDRDEQY
>TRBV18|TRBJ1-2|.
ASSPEEGGYT
>TRBV7-3|TRBJ2-2|.
ASSLAANTGELF
>TRBV30|TRBJ1-5|.
AWSEWGQGAYDQPQH
>TRBV7-9|TRBJ2-5|.
ASSLQVQETQY
>TRBV19|TRBJ1-4|.
ASSTRQATNEKLF
>TRBV6-6|TRBJ2-7|.
ASSGLDGAAYEQY